Below, one TCR beta chain is given with its context. The CDR3 has 13 amino acids. Trimming cost V 2 bases and J 7 bases, with 11 bases left between them. This sample is part of a study of blood T cell repertoires in COVID-19. Study overall: Acute and convalescent COVID-19 samples came from the United States, Italy and Spain. T cells, B-cell-depleted T cells, or PBMCs supplied cDNA or gDNA.

In the authors' methods: Quantification of nucleated cells was approximated via reference gene primer amplification. The data were produced by immunoSEQ multiplex PCR, yet TCRdb's version contains in-frame clones alone and is incomplete. Clone size and the V and J calls come from that table; the DNA yielded D and trimming. The table shows 75,000 to 95,000 clones, with just under 85% occurring only once. Sequencing input: peripheral blood. This TCR came from a man aged 80 or over with active or convalescent COVID-19. The gene calls are TRBV6-7 and TRBJ2-5; D is possibly TRBD1 (6 bases). TRBV6-7 is an ORF, and what it does is uncertain. As DNA, the CDR3 is TGTGCCAGCAGTTACAGGGGGTCGGGGACCCAGTACTTC. Amino acid sequence: CASSYRGSGTQYF.